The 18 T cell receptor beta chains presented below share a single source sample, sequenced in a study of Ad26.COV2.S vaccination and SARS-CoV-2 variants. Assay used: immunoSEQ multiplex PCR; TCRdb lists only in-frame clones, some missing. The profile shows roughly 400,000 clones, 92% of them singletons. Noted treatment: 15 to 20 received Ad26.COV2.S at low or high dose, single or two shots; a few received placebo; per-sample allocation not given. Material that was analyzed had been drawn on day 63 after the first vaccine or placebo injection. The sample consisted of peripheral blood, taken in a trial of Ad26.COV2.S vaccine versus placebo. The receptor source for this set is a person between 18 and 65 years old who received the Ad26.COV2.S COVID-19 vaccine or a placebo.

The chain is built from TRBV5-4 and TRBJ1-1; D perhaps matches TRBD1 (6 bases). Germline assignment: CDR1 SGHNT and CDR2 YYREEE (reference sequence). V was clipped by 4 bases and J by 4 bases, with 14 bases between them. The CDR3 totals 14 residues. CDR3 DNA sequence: TGTGCCAGCAGCGGGGCCGGGGGCCCCACTGAAGCTTTCTTT. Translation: CASSGAGGPTEAFF.

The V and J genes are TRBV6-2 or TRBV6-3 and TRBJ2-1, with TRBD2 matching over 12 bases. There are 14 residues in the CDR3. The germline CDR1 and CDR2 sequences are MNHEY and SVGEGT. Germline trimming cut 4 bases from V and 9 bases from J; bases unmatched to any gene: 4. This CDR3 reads CASSFLAGGLEQFF. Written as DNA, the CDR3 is TGTGCCAGCAGTTTCCTAGCGGGGGGGCTTGAGCAGTTCTTC.

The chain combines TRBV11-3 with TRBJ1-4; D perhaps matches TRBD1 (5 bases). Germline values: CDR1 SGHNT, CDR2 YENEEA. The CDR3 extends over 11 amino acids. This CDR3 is CANRGNEKLFF. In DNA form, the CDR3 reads TGTGCAAACCGGGGGAATGAAAAACTGTTTTTT.

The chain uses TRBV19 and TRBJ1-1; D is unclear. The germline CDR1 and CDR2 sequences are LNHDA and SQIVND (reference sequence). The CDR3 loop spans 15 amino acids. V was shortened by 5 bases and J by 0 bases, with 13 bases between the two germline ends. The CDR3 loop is CASSLLSRMNTEAFF. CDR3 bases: TGTGCCAGTAGTCTCCTAAGCCGAATGAACACTGAAGCTTTCTTT.

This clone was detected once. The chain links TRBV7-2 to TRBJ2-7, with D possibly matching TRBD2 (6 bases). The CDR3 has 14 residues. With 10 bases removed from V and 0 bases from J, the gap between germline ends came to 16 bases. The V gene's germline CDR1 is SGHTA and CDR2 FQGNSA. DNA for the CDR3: TGTGCCACCTCTATGGCCGGGAGCTCCTACGAGCAGTACTTC. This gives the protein CATSMAGSSYEQYF. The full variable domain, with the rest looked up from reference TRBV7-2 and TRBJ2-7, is GAGVSQSPSNKVTEKGKDVELRCDPISGHTALYWYRQSLGQGLEFLIYFQGNSAPDKSGLPSDRFSAERTGGSVSTLTIQRTQQEDSAVYLCATSMAGSSYEQYFGPGTRLTVT.

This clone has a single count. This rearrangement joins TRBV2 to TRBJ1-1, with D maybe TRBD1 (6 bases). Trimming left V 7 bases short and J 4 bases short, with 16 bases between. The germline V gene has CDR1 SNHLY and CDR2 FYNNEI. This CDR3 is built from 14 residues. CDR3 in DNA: TGTGCCAGCATTCTAAGGGGAGGGGGCACTGAAGCTTTCTTT. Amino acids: CASILRGGGTEAFF.

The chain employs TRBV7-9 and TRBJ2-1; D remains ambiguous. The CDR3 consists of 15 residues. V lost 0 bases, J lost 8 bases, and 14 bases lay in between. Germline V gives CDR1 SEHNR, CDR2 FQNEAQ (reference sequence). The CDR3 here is CASSLAESASDEQFF. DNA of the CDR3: TGTGCCAGCAGCTTAGCCGAGTCCGCGAGCGATGAGCAGTTCTTC.

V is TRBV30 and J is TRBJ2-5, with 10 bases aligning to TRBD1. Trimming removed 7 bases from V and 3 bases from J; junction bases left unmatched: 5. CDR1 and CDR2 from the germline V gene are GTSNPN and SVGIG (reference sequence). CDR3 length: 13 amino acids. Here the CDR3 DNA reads TGTGCCTACCGGACAGGGGGGGAAGAGACCCAGTACTTC. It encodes CAYRTGGEETQYF.

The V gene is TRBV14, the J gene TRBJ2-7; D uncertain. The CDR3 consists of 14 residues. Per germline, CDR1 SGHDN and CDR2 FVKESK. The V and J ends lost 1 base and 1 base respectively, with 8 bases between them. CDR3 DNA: TGTGCCAGCAGCCAAGGGGCAGATTCCTACGAGCAGTACTTC. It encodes CASSQGADSYEQYF.

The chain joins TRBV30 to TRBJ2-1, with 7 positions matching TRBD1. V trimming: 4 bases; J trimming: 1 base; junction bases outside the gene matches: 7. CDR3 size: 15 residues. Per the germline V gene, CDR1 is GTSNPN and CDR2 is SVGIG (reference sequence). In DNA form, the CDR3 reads TGTGCCTGGAAGCCGACAGGGTATTCCTACAATGAGCAGTTCTTC. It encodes CAWKPTGYSYNEQFF. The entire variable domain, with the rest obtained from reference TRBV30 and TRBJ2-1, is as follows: SQTIHQWPATLVQPVGSPLSLECTVEGTSNPNLYWYRQAAGRGLQLLFYSVGIGQISSEVPQNLSASRPQDRQFILSSKKLLLSDSGFYLCAWKPTGYSYNEQFFGPGTRLTVL.

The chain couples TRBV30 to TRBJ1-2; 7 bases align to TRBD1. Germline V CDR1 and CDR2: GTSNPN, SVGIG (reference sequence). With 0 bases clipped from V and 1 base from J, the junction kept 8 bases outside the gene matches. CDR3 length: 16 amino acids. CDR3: CAWSVPGTAGNYGYTF. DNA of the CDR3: TGTGCCTGGAGTGTCCCGGGGACAGCGGGTAACTATGGCTACACCTTC.

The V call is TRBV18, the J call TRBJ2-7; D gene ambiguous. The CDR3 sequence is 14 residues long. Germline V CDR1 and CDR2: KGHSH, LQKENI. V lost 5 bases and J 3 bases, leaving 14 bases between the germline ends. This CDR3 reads CASSRSSGLYEQYF. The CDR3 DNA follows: TGTGCCAGCTCAAGATCAAGTGGTCTCTACGAGCAGTACTTC.

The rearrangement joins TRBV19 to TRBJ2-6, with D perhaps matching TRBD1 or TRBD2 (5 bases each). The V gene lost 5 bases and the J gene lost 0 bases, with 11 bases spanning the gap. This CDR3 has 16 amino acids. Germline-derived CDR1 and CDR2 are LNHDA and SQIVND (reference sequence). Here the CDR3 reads CASSAGTASGANVLTF. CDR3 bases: TGTGCCAGTAGTGCCGGGACGGCCTCTGGGGCCAACGTCCTGACTTTC.

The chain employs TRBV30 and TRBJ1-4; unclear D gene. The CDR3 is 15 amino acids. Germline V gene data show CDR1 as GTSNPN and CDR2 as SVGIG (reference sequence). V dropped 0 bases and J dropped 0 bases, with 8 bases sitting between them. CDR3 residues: CAWSVKAATNEKLFF. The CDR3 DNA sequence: TGTGCCTGGAGTGTAAAGGCAGCAACTAATGAAAAACTGTTTTTT.

The CDR3 loop is CASSQGRQSNTEAFF. The CDR3 DNA follows: TGCGCCAGCAGCCAAGGAAGACAGTCGAACACTGAAGCTTTCTTT. The genes are TRBV4-1 and TRBJ1-1; a possible D gene is TRBD1 (5 bases). The CDR3 has 15 residues. From germline, CDR1 is MGHRA and CDR2 YSYEKL. V was pared by 1 base and J by 1 base, with 10 bases between.

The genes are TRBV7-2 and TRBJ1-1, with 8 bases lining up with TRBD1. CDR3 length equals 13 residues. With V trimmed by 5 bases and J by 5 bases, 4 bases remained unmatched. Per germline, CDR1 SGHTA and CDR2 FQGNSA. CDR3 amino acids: CASSRNRGTEAFF. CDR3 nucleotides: TGTGCCAGCAGCCGAAACAGGGGGACTGAAGCTTTCTTT.

The CDR3 region is CASSLNRVGISNQPQHF. DNA of the CDR3: TGTGCCAGCAGTTTAAACAGGGTAGGAATTAGCAATCAGCCCCAGCATTTT. The V gene is TRBV6-2 or TRBV6-3, the J gene TRBJ1-5, with D perhaps TRBD1 (6 bases). This CDR3 is built from 17 residues. V lost 4 bases, J lost 0 bases, and 16 bases lay in between. Germline V gene sequence: CDR1 MNHEY, CDR2 SVGEGT.

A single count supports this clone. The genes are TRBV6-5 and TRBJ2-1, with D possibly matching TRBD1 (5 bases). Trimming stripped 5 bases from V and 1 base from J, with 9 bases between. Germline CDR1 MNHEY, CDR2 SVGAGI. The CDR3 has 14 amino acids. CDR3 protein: CASSLRVSYNEQFF. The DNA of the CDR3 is TGTGCCAGCAGTCTCAGGGTATCCTACAATGAGCAGTTCTTC.